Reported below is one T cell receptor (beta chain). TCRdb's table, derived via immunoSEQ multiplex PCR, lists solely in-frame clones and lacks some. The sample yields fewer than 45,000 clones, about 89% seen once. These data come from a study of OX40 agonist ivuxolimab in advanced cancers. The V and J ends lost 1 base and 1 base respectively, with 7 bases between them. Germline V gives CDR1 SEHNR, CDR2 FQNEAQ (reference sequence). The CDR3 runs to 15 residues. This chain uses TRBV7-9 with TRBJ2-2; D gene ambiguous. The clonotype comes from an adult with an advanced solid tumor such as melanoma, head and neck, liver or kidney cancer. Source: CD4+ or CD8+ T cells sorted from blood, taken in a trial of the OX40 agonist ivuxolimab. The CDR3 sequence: CASSLVRRNTGELFF. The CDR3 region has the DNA TGTGCCAGCAGCTTAGTCCGGAGGAACACCGGGGAGCTGTTTTTT.